Sequencing of this T cell receptor beta chain was carried out in a study of beta chain features in type 1 diabetes. Study results and limitations: Reduced insertions and increased deletions marked VDJ junctions in type 1 diabetes patients.

Cell sorting via CD45RO/CCR7/CD25/CD127/CD95/CD27 was performed to obtain CD4+ naive, central memory, regulatory and stem cell-like memory cells. About this clone itself: Its antigen is currently unknown.

Germline CDR1 reads LGHNA; CDR2 reads YSLEER. The CDR3 spans 12 residues. V lost 2 bases and J lost 6, with 4 bases in between. Reverse transcription of all isolated RNA meant that expressed TCRB transcripts were sequenced. Deep immunoSEQ sequencing covered naive, central memory and regulatory T cell samples. This table comes from immunoSEQ multiplex PCR, and its TCRdb copy is limited to in-frame clones, with some not included. Of a few hundred thousand clones listed, roughly 9.6% are singletons. The sequence was collected from a woman aged 25 to 39 in good health. The sequencing input was naive CD4+ T cells from blood. V and J are TRBV4-3 and TRBJ2-2, with D unclear. For the CDR3, the DNA is TGCGCCAGCAGCCAATTCGCCGGGGAGCTGTTTTTT. It encodes CASSQFAGELFF.